Listed below are T cell receptor beta chains from one sample, sequenced in a study of OX40 agonist ivuxolimab in advanced cancers. Generated by immunoSEQ multiplex PCR, the TCRdb table keeps only in-frame clones and is missing some. The table has 55,000 to 75,000 clones, approximately 91% seen once; the top ten hold 20% to 25%. The starting material was CD4+ or CD8+ T cells sorted from blood, obtained in a trial of the OX40 agonist ivuxolimab. These receptors originate from an adult with an advanced solid tumor such as melanoma, head and neck, liver or kidney cancer. CDR3s include the opening cysteine and the closing phenylalanine or tryptophan. Each record gives: D gene, clone size, V gene, J gene, CDR3 DNA, CDR3 protein. The D gene is left open where the match is weak. Where a row states a size, it is once, few, many or the class of an expanded clone; other rows omit it.

>-|-|TRBV7-8|TRBJ2-5
TGTGCCAGCAGCTTGCAGGACTGGAAAGAGACCCAGTACTTC
CASSLQDWKETQYF
>-|-|TRBV11-2|TRBJ2-5
TGTGCCAGCAGCTTAGATCGGGTGGCAATCCAAGAGACCCAGTACTTC
CASSLDRVAIQETQYF
>-|once|TRBV9|TRBJ2-5
TGTGCCAGCAGCGTAGAGTGGGGATGGCAAGGGGAGACCCAGTACTTC
CASSVEWGWQGETQYF
>-|-|TRBV30|TRBJ2-7
TGTGCCTGGACAGGGTCCTACGAGCAGTACTTC
CAWTGSYEQYF
>-|-|TRBV19|TRBJ1-5
TGTGCCAGTAGTCCCTCAAGGGCGCCTCAGCCCCAGCATTTT
CASSPSRAPQPQHF
>-|-|TRBV6-5|TRBJ2-7
TGTGCCAGCGGAAGGGGACCCCTCGAGCAGTACTTC
CASGRGPLEQYF
>TRBD1|-|TRBV7-6|TRBJ1-1
TGTGCCAGCAGCCAGGGACAGGGAACTGAAGCTTTCTTT
CASSQGQGTEAFF
>-|-|TRBV27|TRBJ1-2
TGTGCCAGCAGGGGTCGGGGGATAGGGTATGGCTACACCTTC
CASRGRGIGYGYTF
>TRBD1|-|TRBV29-1|TRBJ1-1
TGCAGCGCCCCCCAGGGGGTAGGTATGAACACTGAAGCTTTCTTT
CSAPQGVGMNTEAFF
>-|once|TRBV6-6|TRBJ2-7
TGTGCCAGCAGTCCTCGTCAGAATTACGAGCAGTACTTC
CASSPRQNYEQYF
>-|-|TRBV7-9|TRBJ2-5
TGTGCCAGCAGCTCCCCGGCTGGGGGAGAAGAGACCCAGTACTTC
CASSSPAGGEETQYF
>-|-|TRBV2|TRBJ2-7
TGTGCCAGCAGTGAACATCCCTACGAGCAGTACTTC
CASSEHPYEQYF
>-|-|TRBV4-3|TRBJ1-1
TGCGCCAGCAGCCAAGACGGTGGCGCGTATGAAGCTTTCTTT
CASSQDGGAYEAFF
>TRBD1|-|TRBV7-9|TRBJ2-1
TGTGCCAGCAGCTTAGCGAGGGGACAGGAGTACAATGAGCAGTTCTTC
CASSLARGQEYNEQFF
>TRBD1|-|TRBV28|TRBJ2-7
TGTGCCAGCAGTAAGTCGACAGGGAAGGCCTACGAGCAGTACTTC
CASSKSTGKAYEQYF
>-|-|TRBV5-1|TRBJ2-2
TGCGCCAGCAGCTGGGACATCCCTACCGGGGAGCTGTTTTTT
CASSWDIPTGELFF
>-|-|TRBV29-1|TRBJ2-3
TGCAGCGGAGGGCAGGGGACAGATACGCAGTATTTT
CSGGQGTDTQYF
>-|-|TRBV6-5|TRBJ1-2
TGTGCCAGCAGTTTCGGGACGGTTCCTAACTATGGCTACACCTTC
CASSFGTVPNYGYTF
>-|-|TRBV19|TRBJ1-1
TGTGCCAGTAGTACCGGTTTAGACACTGAAGCTTTCTTT
CASSTGLDTEAFF
>-|-|TRBV27|TRBJ1-4
TGTGCCAGCAGTCTCGCGCGGGGGGGGAGTGAAAAACTGTTTTTT
CASSLARGGSEKLFF
>TRBD2|-|TRBV4-2|TRBJ2-7
TGTGCCAGCAGCCAATCAGGGACTAGCGGGGCCGAGCAGTACTTC
CASSQSGTSGAEQYF
>-|-|TRBV28|TRBJ1-5
TGTGCCAGCAGTTTTTTTATCGGGGGGGGCAATCAGCCCCAGCATTTT
CASSFFIGGGNQPQHF
>-|-|TRBV4-1|TRBJ2-7
TGCGCCAGCAGCCAAGGGGCGAGAGACTACGAGCAGTACTTC
CASSQGARDYEQYF
>TRBD1|-|TRBV9|TRBJ1-2
TGTGCCAGCAGCGTAGCAGGACAGGAGAACTATGGCTACACCTTC
CASSVAGQENYGYTF
>-|-|TRBV18|TRBJ2-5
TGTGCCAGCTCACCAGGGGCAGGCCAAGAGACCCAGTACTTC
CASSPGAGQETQYF
>-|-|TRBV10-3|TRBJ2-7
TGTGCCATCAGTGAGAGGTCCTACGAGCAGTACTTC
CAISERSYEQYF
>-|-|TRBV5-6|TRBJ2-7
TGTGCCAGCAGCTTGTTCCGGGGGTATCTCTACGAGCAGTACTTC
CASSLFRGYLYEQYF
>TRBD1|-|TRBV28|TRBJ1-1
TGTGCCAGCAGCCACAACCTCAGGGGGCGGGACACTGAAGCTTTCTTT
CASSHNLRGRDTEAFF
>TRBD2|-|TRBV28|TRBJ2-7
TGTGCCAGCAGCTCGGGGACTAGCGGGAGAAGCGAGCAGTACTTC
CASSSGTSGRSEQYF
>-|-|TRBV5-8|TRBJ2-3
TGTGCCAGCAGCTTGGCCGTGGCGGGAGATACGCAGTATTTT
CASSLAVAGDTQYF
>TRBD1|-|TRBV19|TRBJ1-1
TGTGCCAGTAGTCTTCGGACAGGTGAAGCTTTCTTT
CASSLRTGEAFF
>TRBD2|-|TRBV19|TRBJ2-2
TGTGCCAGCCGGGTGGGGAGGGCAACCGGGGAGCTGTTTTTT
CASRVGRATGELFF
>-|-|TRBV4-2|TRBJ2-5
TGTGCCAGCAGCCAAAGGGACGGGGCGGGAGAGACCCAGTACTTC
CASSQRDGAGETQYF
>-|-|TRBV5-6|TRBJ1-5
TGTGCCAGCAGCTTAATGGGGGGCAGCAATCAGCCCCAGCATTTT
CASSLMGGSNQPQHF
>-|few|TRBV12-5|TRBJ1-1
TGTGCTAGTGGTTTGGCGGACACAAATGCTTTCTTT
CASGLADTNAFF
>-|-|TRBV27|TRBJ2-3
TGTGCCAGCAGTTCCCACACTAGAATGGTGGATACGCAGTATTTT
CASSSHTRMVDTQYF
>-|few|TRBV27|TRBJ1-2
TGTTCAGGGACTTGCGGCTACACCTTC
CSGTCGYTF
>-|-|TRBV9|TRBJ2-7
TGTGCCAGCAGCGTAGAAGAGGGCTACGAGCAGTACTTC
CASSVEEGYEQYF
>-|-|TRBV29-1|TRBJ2-1
TGCAGCGTAGTAAGGGTTATCAATGAGCAGTTCTTC
CSVVRVINEQFF
>TRBD1|once|TRBV27|TRBJ1-4
TGTGCCAGCAGTCCGACGCCGGGACAGGTTTTGGAAAAACTGTTTTTT
CASSPTPGQVLEKLFF
>-|-|TRBV19|TRBJ1-1
TGTGCCAGTAGTTTGCGGGGGACTGAAGCTTTCTTT
CASSLRGTEAFF
>TRBD2|-|TRBV9|TRBJ2-1
TGTGCCAGCAGCGTAGGGTTGGCTAGCGGGAGCCGCAATGAGCAGTTCTTC
CASSVGLASGSRNEQFF
>-|few|TRBV27|TRBJ1-1
TGTGCCAGCAGTTTAGTTGGCGAGCGTGAAGCTTTCTTT
CASSLVGEREAFF
>TRBD1|-|TRBV7-9|TRBJ2-5
TGTGCCAGCAGCCCAAAACAGGGGGCAAGTGTGGAGACCCAGTACTTC
CASSPKQGASVETQYF
>-|-|TRBV10-1|TRBJ1-2
TGCGCCAGCAGTGAGTCCCTTAACTATGGCTACACCTTC
CASSESLNYGYTF
>TRBD2|-|TRBV28|TRBJ2-7
TGTGCCAGCAGTTTATCCCGAAACGGGCGGGAGGGCTACGAGCAGTACTTC
CASSLSRNGREGYEQYF
>TRBD2|-|TRBV10-3|TRBJ2-1
TGTGCCATCAGCAACATAGCGGGGAGCTCCTACAATGAGCAGTTCTTC
CAISNIAGSSYNEQFF
>-|-|TRBV19|TRBJ2-4
TGTGCCAGTAGTCAAGGTACTAGTAGTCTAGCCAAAAACATTCAGTACTTC
CASSQGTSSLAKNIQYF
>-|-|TRBV27|TRBJ2-7
TGTGCCAGCAGTTTTTCGAACACCGTGGGCGAGCAGTACTTC
CASSFSNTVGEQYF
>TRBD1|-|TRBV27|TRBJ1-1
TGTGCCAGCAGTTCGTCAGACAGGGGGTTAGAGAAGACTGAAGCTTTCTTT
CASSSSDRGLEKTEAFF
>-|-|TRBV4-1|TRBJ2-7
TGCGCCAGCAGCCAAGCAGGGCCCTACGAGCAGTACTTC
CASSQAGPYEQYF
>TRBD2|-|TRBV19|TRBJ2-1
TGTGCCAGTAATCGCGGTCTCGCGGGGGGCAATGAGCAGTTCTTC
CASNRGLAGGNEQFF
>TRBD2|-|TRBV6-6|TRBJ2-7
TGTGCCAGCAGTTACGGGACTAGCGGGAGTTACGAGCAGTACTTC
CASSYGTSGSYEQYF
>-|-|TRBV9|TRBJ2-5
TGTGCCAGCAGCGACGGGACTTCTCAAGAGACCCAGTACTTC
CASSDGTSQETQYF